This TCR beta chain was sequenced in a study of cytomegalovirus exposure and HLA in healthy donors. Study-wide results and caveats: Data from an earlier analysis indicated that most TCR beta V segments were productive either about 87% or about 30% of the time. Immune exposure data for these donors was limited to CMV serostatus. A further, later analysis showed that HLA-associated TCR beta chains (compared with equally common others) were more clonally expanded. Another analysis was done later, and it associated 15,000 to 20,000 TCR beta sequences with HLA alleles at 0.05 false discovery rate.

This CDR3 has 16 residues. Germline V gene sequence: CDR1 SGHVS, CDR2 FQNEAQ. V shed 6 bases, J shed 2 bases, and the junction held 12 bases outside the gene matches. Concerning this clone itself: Its antigen is not identified.

The PCR used 60 Vbeta and 13 Jbeta primers. Produced via immunoSEQ multiplex PCR; TCRdb's table is partial and in-frame only. The table lists about 140,000 clones, approximately 78% of them singletons, with just under 3% in the top ten. Material: PBMCs. This chain uses TRBV7-8 with TRBJ2-7; 8 bases agree with TRBD2. The origin of this receptor is a female donor in good health and CMV-seronegative. The CDR3 DNA sequence: TGTGCCAGCAGTCTCGATCAGCGGGGGAGACCCTACGAGCAGTACTTC. This gives the protein CASSLDQRGRPYEQYF.